This T cell receptor beta chain derives from a study of blood T cell repertoires in COVID-19. Across the whole study: Both acute and convalescent COVID-19 samples were obtained from the United States, Italy and Spain.

The length of the CDR3 is 15 residues. Germline CDR1 is MNHEY and CDR2 is SMNVEV (reference sequence). Trimming left V 4 bases short and J 2 bases short, with 12 bases between. Clones were read by immunoSEQ multiplex PCR, and TCRdb kept only the in-frame ones, dropping some. Here the sample spans about 270,000 clones, 70% to 90% being singletons. Sequencing used PBMCs or T cells enriched from blood (not recorded which). The receptor was isolated from a woman younger than 45 who had recovered from COVID-19. The V and J genes are TRBV27 and TRBJ1-3; D gene unclear. CDR3 amino acids: CASSSRPRAGNTIYF. The CDR3 nucleotides are TGTGCCAGCAGTTCTCGACCTCGGGCTGGAAACACCATATATTTT.